This passage covers 32 T cell receptor beta chains from one sample sequenced in a study of shared clonotypes between healthy human individuals. TCRdb keeps only in-frame clones here, not all; method: immunoSEQ multiplex PCR. Among millions of clones, about 92% were seen once, and the ten largest hold 0.35% to 0.45%. The specimen was naive CD4+ T cells from PBMCs. Subset of the sample: CD45RA+ positively selected. The receptors were sampled from a young man in good health. Some clones in this sample may be carry-over from other donors' samples.

This rearrangement joins TRBV28 to TRBJ1-4, with D maybe TRBD1 (5 bases). Trimming took 4 bases from V and 6 from J, leaving 12 bases between them. There are 14 residues in the CDR3. Germline CDR1 MDHEN, CDR2 SYDVKM. For the CDR3, the DNA is TGTGCCAGCAGTTCCACGGGGGGATATGAAAAACTGTTTTTT. This codes for CASSSTGGYEKLFF.

V and J are TRBV7-2 and TRBJ2-2; 8 bases match TRBD2. The CDR3 runs 13 residues. The junction had 2 bases not matched to a gene; V was cut back by 7 bases and J by 4 bases. Germline-derived CDR1 and CDR2 are SGHTA and FQGNSA. CDR3 protein: CASKTSGTGELFF. The CDR3 nucleotides are TGTGCCAGCAAAACTAGCGGCACCGGGGAGCTGTTTTTT.

This clone turned up a few times. Other DNA sequences from this sample encode an identical CDR3 as well. The chain uses TRBV6-1 and TRBJ1-5, with a weak D call TRBD1 (6 bases). Germline values: CDR1 MNHNS, CDR2 SASEGT. Between the trimmed V and J ends, which lost 8 bases and 3 bases, there was a span of 11 bases. The CDR3 sequence is 13 residues long. CDR3 protein: CASRQGNNQPQHF. The CDR3 region has the DNA TGTGCCAGCCGGCAGGGGAACAATCAGCCCCAGCATTTT.

V usage is TRBV25-1 and J usage is TRBJ2-1; TRBD1 matches at 10 bases. J lost 5 bases, V lost 4 bases, and 11 bases had no gene match. From germline, CDR1 is MGHDK and CDR2 SYGVNS. The CDR3 runs to 17 residues. CDR3 in DNA: TGTGCCAGCAGTGCCAGACCCGGGACAGGGGATGACAATGAGCAGTTCTTC. Translating it yields CASSARPGTGDDNEQFF.

This clone was detected a few times. The genes are TRBV28 and TRBJ1-2, with D possibly being TRBD1 (6 bases). The ends were cut back, 3 bases at V and 3 bases at J, with 11 bases in the middle. In germline, CDR1 is MDHEN, CDR2 SYDVKM. CDR3 length equals 14 residues. CDR3 protein: CASSLPGGHYGYTF. The CDR3 coding sequence is TGTGCCAGCAGTTTGCCCGGGGGCCACTATGGCTACACCTTC.

This clone occurred once. Other DNA sequences within the sample encode an identical CDR3. V gene TRBV5-1 combines with J gene TRBJ2-5; D might be TRBD1 (5 bases). Germline CDR1 and CDR2: SGHRS and YFSETQ. Trimming stripped 0 bases from V and 1 base from J, with 7 bases between. This CDR3 is built from 14 residues. The CDR3 spells CASSLAGLQETQYF. For the CDR3, the DNA is TGCGCCAGCAGCTTGGCAGGGCTCCAAGAGACCCAGTACTTC.

The chain is built from TRBV7-2 and TRBJ2-7, with D perhaps matching TRBD2 (5 bases). The CDR3 runs 15 residues. The V and J ends lost 1 base and 0 bases respectively, with 10 bases between them. Germline CDR1 SGHTA, CDR2 FQGNSA. The CDR3 region has the DNA TGTGCCAGCAGCTTAGTAAGCGGAAACTCCTACGAGCAGTACTTC. Amino acids: CASSLVSGNSYEQYF.

The genes are TRBV6-1 and TRBJ2-5; TRBD2 is a possible D gene (5 bases). The CDR3 is made up of 14 amino acids. Trimming pared 0 bases from V and 7 bases from J, leaving 12 bases between. Germline V gene sequence: CDR1 MNHNS, CDR2 SASEGT. This CDR3 reads CASSEAGHGGTQYF. Here the CDR3 DNA reads TGTGCCAGCAGTGAAGCCGGCCACGGAGGGACCCAGTACTTC.

The chain carries TRBV19 and TRBJ2-4; D possibly matches TRBD1 or TRBD2 (6 bases each). Germline assignment: CDR1 LNHDA and CDR2 SQIVND (reference sequence). The CDR3 spans 15 residues. The V end was cut by 4 bases, the J end by 7 bases, with 17 bases between. DNA for the CDR3: TGTGCCAGTAGTAGACAGGCTCTAGGGGGGAACATTCAGTACTTC. Encoded protein: CASSRQALGGNIQYF.

The chain is built from TRBV7-3 and TRBJ2-3; 8 nucleotides agree with TRBD2. The CDR3 contains 16 residues. Germline trimming cut 2 bases from V and 6 bases from J; bases unmatched to any gene: 10. Per germline, CDR1 SGHTA and CDR2 FQGTGA. The CDR3 sequence: CASSLFSGSRSDTQYF. DNA of the CDR3: TGTGCCAGCAGCTTATTCAGCGGGAGCCGTTCGGATACGCAGTATTTT.

V and J are TRBV5-1 and TRBJ1-4; D remains ambiguous. The CDR3 length is 14 residues. Germline lookup yields CDR1 SGHRS and CDR2 YFSETQ. V lost 0 bases and J 8 bases, leaving 11 bases between the germline ends. As DNA, the CDR3 is TGCGCCAGCAGCTTGGTGGGGATGTCCGAAAAACTGTTTTTT. Amino acids: CASSLVGMSEKLFF.

In its sample, this clone was seen a few times. This rearrangement joins TRBV27 to TRBJ1-1, with a tentative D call TRBD1 (6 bases). Germline loops: CDR1 MNHEY, CDR2 SMNVEV (reference sequence). CDR3 length equals 14 residues. V lost 3 bases and J 5 bases, leaving 13 bases between the germline ends. The chain's CDR3 is CASSFPDRLTEAFF. CDR3 nucleotides: TGTGCCAGCAGTTTCCCCGACAGGCTAACTGAAGCTTTCTTT.

The chain is built from TRBV2 and TRBJ2-2, with a tentative D call TRBD2 (6 bases). CDR3 length equals 15 residues. Germline lookup yields CDR1 SNHLY and CDR2 FYNNEI. Between the trimmed V and J ends, which lost 4 bases and 6 bases, there was a span of 15 bases. This CDR3 reads CASSGTTRGAGELFF. The CDR3 coding sequence is TGTGCCAGCAGTGGGACTACCCGTGGGGCCGGGGAGCTGTTTTTT.

The V call is TRBV7-3, the J call TRBJ2-7; 10 bases align to TRBD2. Germline V CDR1 and CDR2: SGHTA, FQGTGA. V gave up 1 base and J gave up 4 bases; unmatched junction bases: 4. The CDR3 has 15 amino acids. In DNA form, the CDR3 reads TGTGCCAGCAGCTTAAAGGCTAGCGGGAGTTACGAGCAGTACTTC. Its protein product is CASSLKASGSYEQYF. Filled out from reference TRBV7-3 and TRBJ2-7, the complete variable domain reads GAGVSQTPSNKVTEKGKYVELRCDPISGHTALYWYRQSLGQGPEFLIYFQGTGAADDSGLPNDRFFAVRPEGSVSTLKIQRTERGDSAVYLCASSLKASGSYEQYFGPGTRLTVT.

This chain joins TRBV29-1 and TRBJ1-3; no clear D. The CDR3 runs 14 residues. Trimming shortened V by 3 bases and J by 1 base, and 10 bases separated the two germline ends. CDR1 and CDR2 (germline): SQVTM, ANQGSEA. In DNA, the CDR3 is TGCAGCGTTGAGGGCGAGTTATCTGGAAACACCATATATTTT. Protein product: CSVEGELSGNTIYF.

This chain links TRBV4-3 with TRBJ2-3; a possible D gene is TRBD2 (6 bases). Trimming took 3 bases from V and 4 from J, leaving 11 bases between them. Germline loops: CDR1 LGHNA, CDR2 YSLEER. The CDR3 loop spans 14 amino acids. CDR3 DNA: TGCGCCAGCAGCCACTCCGCTAGCGCAGATACGCAGTATTTT. Amino acid sequence: CASSHSASADTQYF.

The rearrangement joins TRBV6-5 to TRBJ2-7; possible D gene TRBD2, 5 bases. V was clipped by 2 bases and J by 6 bases, with 14 bases between them. Germline lookup yields CDR1 MNHEY and CDR2 SVGAGI. The CDR3 sequence is 14 residues long. This CDR3 is CASSYDGGLGEQYF. The CDR3, as DNA: TGTGCCAGCAGTTACGACGGCGGGCTCGGCGAGCAGTACTTC.

The chain links TRBV28 to TRBJ2-7; D perhaps matches TRBD2 (6 bases). Germline-derived CDR1 and CDR2 are MDHEN and SYDVKM. V dropped 7 bases and J dropped 1 base, with 14 bases sitting between them. CDR3 size: 14 residues. CDR3 nucleotide sequence: TGTGCCAGCATTTCCGTAGCGGCTTCCTACGAGCAGTACTTC. It encodes CASISVAASYEQYF.

This clone was recorded only once. The CDR3 DNA reads as TGTGCCAGCAGCCGATTTCCTCTACTAGCGGGAGTGTTAACAGATACGCAGTATTTT. Amino acid sequence: CASSRFPLLAGVLTDTQYF. This sequence joins TRBV7-2 and TRBJ2-3; 11 bases fit TRBD2. The CDR3 length is 19 residues. J lost 3 bases, V lost 5 bases, and 16 bases had no gene match. CDR1 SGHTA and CDR2 FQGNSA come from the germline V gene. Drawing the rest from reference TRBV7-2 and TRBJ2-3, the complete variable domain is GAGVSQSPSNKVTEKGKDVELRCDPISGHTALYWYRQSLGQGLEFLIYFQGNSAPDKSGLPSDRFSAERTGGSVSTLTIQRTQQEDSAVYLCASSRFPLLAGVLTDTQYFGPGTRLTVL.

This sequence joins TRBV6-5 and TRBJ2-7; D may correspond to TRBD1 or TRBD2 (5 bases each). Germline-derived CDR1 and CDR2 are MNHEY and SVGAGI. V dropped 7 bases and J dropped 3 bases, with 13 bases sitting between them. The CDR3 runs 13 residues. The CDR3 region is CASNKGPFYEQYF. The CDR3 nucleotides are TGTGCCAGCAATAAGGGACCTTTCTACGAGCAGTACTTC.

The chain employs TRBV6-5 and TRBJ1-2, with a weak D call TRBD1 (5 bases). The germline V and J ends were trimmed by 6 bases and 2 bases, with 13 bases remaining between them. Per the germline V gene, CDR1 is MNHEY and CDR2 is SVGAGI. This CDR3 is built from 14 residues. CDR3 DNA sequence: TGTGCCAGCAGCCGGGGCCGGGGGAACTATGGCTACACCTTC. It encodes CASSRGRGNYGYTF.

The genes are TRBV9 and TRBJ1-3, with a tentative D call TRBD1 (5 bases). The V end lost 0 bases, the J end lost 2 bases, and 12 bases lay between the germline ends. The CDR3 covers 16 residues. Germline V gene data show CDR1 as SGDLS and CDR2 as YYNGEE. CDR3 sequence reads: CASSVAGGFAGNTIYF. The CDR3 bases are TGTGCCAGCAGCGTAGCGGGGGGGTTCGCTGGAAACACCATATATTTT.

The gene calls are TRBV28 and TRBJ1-6, with D possibly being TRBD1 (5 bases). Trimming took 4 bases from V and 10 from J, leaving 11 bases between them. The CDR3 extends over 13 amino acids. Per the germline V gene, CDR1 is MDHEN and CDR2 is SYDVKM. This CDR3 is CASSSQRGSPLHF. CDR3 DNA: TGTGCCAGCAGTTCCCAAAGGGGCTCACCCCTCCACTTT.

This clone has just one count. DNA for the CDR3: TGTGCCAGCAGTTTAGCCTCGAGCTCCTACAATGAGCAGTTCTTC. Its protein product is CASSLASSSYNEQFF. The J gene is TRBJ2-1, the V gene TRBV28; D is unresolved. Per germline, CDR1 MDHEN and CDR2 SYDVKM. The V end was cut by 2 bases, the J end by 0 bases, with 8 bases between. The CDR3 sequence is 15 residues long.

This chain connects TRBV7-9 to TRBJ2-1, with D possibly being TRBD1 or TRBD2 (6 bases each). The germline CDR1 and CDR2 sequences are SEHNR and FQNEAQ (reference sequence). The CDR3 runs 18 residues. V lost 4 bases to trimming and J lost 2 bases, with 21 bases between them. The CDR3 coding sequence is TGTGCCAGCAGCTCCGATATGGAGGGGGGAGGCGCCTACAATGAGCAGTTCTTC. It specifies CASSSDMEGGGAYNEQFF.

V and J are TRBV18 and TRBJ2-1, with 8 nucleotides matching TRBD2. The CDR3 has 17 residues. CDR1 is KGHSH and CDR2 is LQKENI in the germline V gene. V trimming: 3 bases; J trimming: 3 bases; junction bases outside the gene matches: 10. The CDR3 DNA reads TGTGCCAGCTCACCCACAACCACTAGCGGCTTCTACAATGAGCAGTTCTTC. As protein: CASSPTTTSGFYNEQFF.

Only a few counts were recorded for this clone. The chain employs TRBV4-3 and TRBJ1-2; TRBD1 agrees at 8 bases. With V trimmed by 0 bases and J by 6 bases, 6 bases remained unmatched. The CDR3 has 15 residues. The germline CDR1 and CDR2 sequences are LGHNA and YSLEER. CDR3 region: CASSQDPPGGDGYTF. For the CDR3, the DNA is TGCGCCAGCAGCCAAGATCCCCCAGGGGGCGATGGCTACACCTTC.

V usage is TRBV7-8 and J usage is TRBJ2-1; TRBD2 is a possible D gene (5 bases). CDR1 is SGHVS and CDR2 is FQNEAQ in the germline V gene. The V end lost 4 bases, the J end lost 6 bases, and 16 bases lay between the germline ends. The CDR3 covers 15 residues. CDR3 amino acids: CASSYGNAGINEQFF. CDR3 nucleotides: TGTGCCAGCAGCTACGGGAACGCCGGCATCAATGAGCAGTTCTTC.

This rearrangement joins TRBV19 to TRBJ2-1, with 8 bases aligning to TRBD1. This CDR3 spans 16 amino acids. V was pared by 3 bases and J by 4 bases, with 8 bases of the junction left unmatched. In germline, CDR1 is LNHDA, CDR2 SQIVND (reference sequence). The CDR3 bases are TGTGCCAGTAGTATTCAAGCCAGGGGGCTATACAATGAGCAGTTCTTC. The encoded protein is CASSIQARGLYNEQFF.

CDR3 region: CACRDGDGYTF. The CDR3 DNA reads TGTGCCTGCCGGGACGGCGATGGCTACACCTTC. V and J are TRBV5-4 and TRBJ1-2; maybe TRBD1 (5 bases). The V and J ends lost 10 bases and 6 bases respectively, with 13 bases between them. CDR3 length: 11 amino acids. Germline lookup yields CDR1 SGHNT and CDR2 YYREEE (reference sequence).

A note on this clone: Other DNA sequences in this specimen translate into the identical CDR3. The chain recombines TRBV28 with TRBJ2-5, with D maybe TRBD2 (6 bases). Germline-derived CDR1 and CDR2 are MDHEN and SYDVKM. The CDR3 loop spans 14 amino acids. The ends were cut back, 2 bases at V and 1 base at J, with 8 bases in the middle. The CDR3 nucleotides read TGTGCCAGCAGTTTAGGGGGAGGCCAAGAGACCCAGTACTTC. Protein product: CASSLGGGQETQYF.

The V gene is TRBV30, the J gene TRBJ1-1; D not certain. V was shortened by 4 bases and J by 1 base, with 10 bases between the two germline ends. Germline CDR1 is GTSNPN and CDR2 is SVGIG (reference sequence). The CDR3 has 13 amino acids. The DNA of the CDR3 is TGTGCCTGGATTCCTAGGAGGAACACTGAAGCTTTCTTT. Translating it yields CAWIPRRNTEAFF.